The clone carrying this T cell receptor beta chain has a count of ten or more. Antigen unknown. Unique molecular identifiers were present on cDNA, and template switching added a universal primer site. TCRdb reanalysed the 5' RACE reads using MiXCR and keeps one entry per CDR3 protein. Of roughly 240,000 distinct CDR3 sequences listed, roughly 7% were seen once; the top ten hold under 4%. Healthy Caucasians, and only they, were the donors. There are 14 residues in the CDR3. The V end was cut by 0 bases, the J end by 4 bases, with 10 bases between. CDR1 is SGHRS, CDR2 YFSETQ, per germline. These data come from a study of identical twins. Study-wide findings and caveats: Less excess twin sharing appeared in beta out-of-frame sequences. With monozygotic twins, out-of-frame TCR alpha sharing exceeded what models estimated.

The sample was also reused in another study, on yellow fever vaccine responses in identical twins.

Sequenced material: memory (CD45RO+) T cells sorted from blood. J is TRBJ1-2 and V is TRBV5-1; D is uncertain. This TCR was recovered from a woman younger than 30 in good health. CDR3 protein: CASSLGQTSYGYTF. The CDR3 DNA reads TGCGCCAGCAGCTTGGGGCAGACCAGCTATGGCTACACCTTC.